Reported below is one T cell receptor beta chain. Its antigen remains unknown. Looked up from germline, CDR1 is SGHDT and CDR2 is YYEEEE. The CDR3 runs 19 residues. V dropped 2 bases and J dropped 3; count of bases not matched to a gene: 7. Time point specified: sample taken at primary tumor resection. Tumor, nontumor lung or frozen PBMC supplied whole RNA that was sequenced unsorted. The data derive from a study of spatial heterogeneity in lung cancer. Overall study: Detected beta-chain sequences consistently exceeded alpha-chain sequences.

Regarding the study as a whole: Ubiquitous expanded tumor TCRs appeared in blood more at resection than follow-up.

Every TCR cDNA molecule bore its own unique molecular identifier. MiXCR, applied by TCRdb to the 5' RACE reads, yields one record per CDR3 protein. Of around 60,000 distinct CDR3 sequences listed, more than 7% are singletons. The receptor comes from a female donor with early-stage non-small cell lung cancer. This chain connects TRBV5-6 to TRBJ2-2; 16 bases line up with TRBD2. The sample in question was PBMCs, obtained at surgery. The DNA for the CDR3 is TGTGCCAGCAGCTTCGGTCCGGGACTAGCGGGAGGGTACACCGGGGAGCTGTTTTTT. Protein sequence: CASSFGPGLAGGYTGELFF.